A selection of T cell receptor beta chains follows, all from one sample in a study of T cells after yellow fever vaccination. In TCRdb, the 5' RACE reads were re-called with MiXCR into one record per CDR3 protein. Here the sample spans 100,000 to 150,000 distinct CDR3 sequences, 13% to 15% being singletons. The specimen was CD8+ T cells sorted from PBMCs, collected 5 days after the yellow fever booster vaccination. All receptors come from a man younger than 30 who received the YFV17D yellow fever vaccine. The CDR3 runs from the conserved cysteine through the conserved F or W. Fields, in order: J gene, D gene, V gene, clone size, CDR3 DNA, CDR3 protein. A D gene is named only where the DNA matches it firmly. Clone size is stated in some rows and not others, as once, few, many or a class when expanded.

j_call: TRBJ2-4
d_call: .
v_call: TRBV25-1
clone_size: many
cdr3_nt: TGTGCCAGCAGCCACGGTCAGGGGTCAATGAAAAACATTCAGTACTTC
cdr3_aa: CASSHGQGSMKNIQYF

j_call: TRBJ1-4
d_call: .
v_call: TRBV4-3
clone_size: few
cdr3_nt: TGCGCCAGCAGCCAAGACAGGTGGAATGAAAAACTGTTTTTT
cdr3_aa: CASSQDRWNEKLFF

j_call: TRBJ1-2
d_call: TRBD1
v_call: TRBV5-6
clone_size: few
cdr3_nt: TGTGCCAGCAGCTGGGACGGACAGGGGGTTAATGGCTACACCTTC
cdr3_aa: CASSWDGQGVNGYTF

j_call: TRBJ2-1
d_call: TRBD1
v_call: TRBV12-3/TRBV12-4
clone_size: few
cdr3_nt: TGTGCCAGCGCAGGGGGCAGGGTCGATGAGCAGTTCTTC
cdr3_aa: CASAGGRVDEQFF

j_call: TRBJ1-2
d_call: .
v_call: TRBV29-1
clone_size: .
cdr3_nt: TGCAGCGTTGACTGGCAGGGGTTTGATGGCTACACCTTC
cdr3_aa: CSVDWQGFDGYTF

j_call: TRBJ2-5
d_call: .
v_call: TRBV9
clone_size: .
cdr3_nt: TGTGCCAGCAGCGTATCTGGTCCCCAAGAGACCCAGTACTTC
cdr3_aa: CASSVSGPQETQYF

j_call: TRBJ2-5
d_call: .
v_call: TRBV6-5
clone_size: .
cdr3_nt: TGTGCCAGCAGTTCCGACTCTCCGAAAGAGACCCAGTACTTC
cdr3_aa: CASSSDSPKETQYF

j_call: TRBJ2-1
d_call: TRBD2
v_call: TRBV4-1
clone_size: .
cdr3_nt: TGCGCCAGCAGCCAAGTCGCTAGCGGGACATACAATGAGCAGTTCTTC
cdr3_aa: CASSQVASGTYNEQFF

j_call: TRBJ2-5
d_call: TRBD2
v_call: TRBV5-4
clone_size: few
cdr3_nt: TGTGCCAGCAGCTTAGGACTAGCGGATGAGACCCAGTACTTC
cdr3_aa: CASSLGLADETQYF

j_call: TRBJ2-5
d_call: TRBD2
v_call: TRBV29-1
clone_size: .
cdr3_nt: TGCAGCGCCACTAGCGGGGGCCGGGAGACCCAGTACTTC
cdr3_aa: CSATSGGRETQYF

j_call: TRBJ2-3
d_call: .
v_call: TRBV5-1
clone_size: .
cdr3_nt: TGCGCCAGCAGCTCCAGCGCCCCCACGGATACGCAGTATTTT
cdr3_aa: CASSSSAPTDTQYF

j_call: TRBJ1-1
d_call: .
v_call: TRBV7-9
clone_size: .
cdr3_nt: TGTGCCAGCAGCTTCTTGGACGGTAACACTGAAGCTTTCTTT
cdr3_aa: CASSFLDGNTEAFF

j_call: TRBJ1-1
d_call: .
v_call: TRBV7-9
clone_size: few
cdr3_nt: TGTGCCAGCAGCTTAGGGGCTCCCGGGCCTGGGACTTTCTTT
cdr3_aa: CASSLGAPGPGTFF

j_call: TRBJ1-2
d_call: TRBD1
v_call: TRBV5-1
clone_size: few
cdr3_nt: TGCGCCAGCAGCTTGACCGGGACAGGGAGCTCCCATAACTATGGCTACACCTTC
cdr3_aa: CASSLTGTGSSHNYGYTF

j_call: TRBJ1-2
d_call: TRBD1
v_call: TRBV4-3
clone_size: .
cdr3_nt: TGCGCCAGCAGCCGAGACAGGGTCAGTCGTGGCTACACCTTC
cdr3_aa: CASSRDRVSRGYTF

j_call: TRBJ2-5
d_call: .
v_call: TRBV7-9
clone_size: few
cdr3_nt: TGTGCCAGCAGTCGCGGACGGTGGATCCAAGAGACCCAGTACTTC
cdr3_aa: CASSRGRWIQETQYF

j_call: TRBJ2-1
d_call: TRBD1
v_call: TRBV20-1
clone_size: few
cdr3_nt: TGCAGTGCTAAGGACAGGGGGCACTACAATGAGCAGTTCTTC
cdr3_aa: CSAKDRGHYNEQFF

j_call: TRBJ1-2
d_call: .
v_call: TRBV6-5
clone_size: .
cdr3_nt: TGTGCCAGCAGTTACACCCCCTCCAACTATGGCTACACCTTC
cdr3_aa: CASSYTPSNYGYTF

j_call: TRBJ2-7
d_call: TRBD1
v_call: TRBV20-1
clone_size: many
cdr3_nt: TGCAGTGCTAGAGGCCCTGGGGACAGCCACTACGAGCAGTACTTC
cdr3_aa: CSARGPGDSHYEQYF

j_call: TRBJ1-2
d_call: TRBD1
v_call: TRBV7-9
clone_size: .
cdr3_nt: TGTGCCAGCAGCAGGGACAGGGTGAACTATGGCTACACCTTC
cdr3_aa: CASSRDRVNYGYTF

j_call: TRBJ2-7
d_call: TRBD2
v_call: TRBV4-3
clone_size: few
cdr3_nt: TGCGCCAGCAGCCCTAGTCTAGCGGGGAGCTCCTACGAGCAGTACTTC
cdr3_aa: CASSPSLAGSSYEQYF

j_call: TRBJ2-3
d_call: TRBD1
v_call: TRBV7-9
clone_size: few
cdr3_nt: TGTGCCAGCAGCTTTCCCATCAGGGGGCCCTTCACAGATACGCAGTATTTT
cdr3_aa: CASSFPIRGPFTDTQYF

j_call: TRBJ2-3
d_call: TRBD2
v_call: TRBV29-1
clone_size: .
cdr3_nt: TGCAGCGTAAGGACTAGTTCGTCAGATACGCAGTATTTT
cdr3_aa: CSVRTSSSDTQYF

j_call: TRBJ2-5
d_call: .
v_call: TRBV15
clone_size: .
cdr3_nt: TGTGCCACCAGAGGCGCGACCACCCGAGGGGAGACCCAGTACTTC
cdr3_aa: CATRGATTRGETQYF

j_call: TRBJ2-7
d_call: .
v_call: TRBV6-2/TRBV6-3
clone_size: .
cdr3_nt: TGTGCCAGCAGTCCCCTTCTGGTGTCCTACGAGCAGTACTTC
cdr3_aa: CASSPLLVSYEQYF

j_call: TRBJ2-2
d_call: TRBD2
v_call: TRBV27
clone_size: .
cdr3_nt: TGTGCCAGCAGTCCCCTAGCGGGGGGGACCGGGGAGCTGTTTTTT
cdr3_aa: CASSPLAGGTGELFF

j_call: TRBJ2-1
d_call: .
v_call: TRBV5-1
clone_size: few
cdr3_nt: TGCGCCAGCAGCGCACAAGCGAATGAGCAGTTCTTC
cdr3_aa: CASSAQANEQFF

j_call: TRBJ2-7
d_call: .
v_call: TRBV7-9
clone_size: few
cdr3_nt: TGTGCCAGCAGCTCCTACAGGGAAATAAGCTCCTACGAGCAGTACTTC
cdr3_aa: CASSSYREISSYEQYF

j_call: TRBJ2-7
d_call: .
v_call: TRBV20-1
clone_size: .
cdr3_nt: TGCAGTGCTAGAGTCCCAGAAGAGACGGACTACGAGCAGTACTTC
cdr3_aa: CSARVPEETDYEQYF

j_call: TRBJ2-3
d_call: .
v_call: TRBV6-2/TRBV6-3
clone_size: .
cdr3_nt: TGTGCCAGCAGTTACTCGCGCCCCACAGATACGCAGTATTTT
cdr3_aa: CASSYSRPTDTQYF

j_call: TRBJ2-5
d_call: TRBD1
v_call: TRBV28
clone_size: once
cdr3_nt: TGTGCCAGCAAGTCGGGGACAGGGTACTTAGGGACCCAGTACTTC
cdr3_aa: CASKSGTGYLGTQYF

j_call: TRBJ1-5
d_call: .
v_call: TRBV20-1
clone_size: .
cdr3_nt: TGCAGTGCTAGAGAGGGGGAGGGGGGACAGCCCCAGCATTTT
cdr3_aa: CSAREGEGGQPQHF

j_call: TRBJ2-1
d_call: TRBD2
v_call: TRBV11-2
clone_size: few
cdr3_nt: TGTGCCAGCAGCTCGCCAGGACTAGCGGGGGTCAACAATGAGCAGTTCTTC
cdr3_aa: CASSSPGLAGVNNEQFF

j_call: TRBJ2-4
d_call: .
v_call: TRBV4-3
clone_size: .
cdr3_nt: TGCGCCAGCAGTTCTGTGCTAGCCAAAAACATTCAGTACTTC
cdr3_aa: CASSSVLAKNIQYF

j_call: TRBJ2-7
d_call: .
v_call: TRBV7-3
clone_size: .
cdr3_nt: TGTGCCAGCAGCCTTGTATCAGGGTCGCAGCAGTACTTC
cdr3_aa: CASSLVSGSQQYF

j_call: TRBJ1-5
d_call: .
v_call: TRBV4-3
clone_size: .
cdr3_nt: TGCGCCAGCAGCCAAGATTTAGCAGATAGCAATCAGCCCCAGCATTTT
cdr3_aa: CASSQDLADSNQPQHF

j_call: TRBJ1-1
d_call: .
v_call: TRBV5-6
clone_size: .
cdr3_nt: TGTGCCAGCAGCTTGACCGGGACCACTGAAGCTTTCTTT
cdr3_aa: CASSLTGTTEAFF

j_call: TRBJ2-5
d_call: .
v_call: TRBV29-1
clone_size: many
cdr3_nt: TGCAGCGTTGAGTGGGATATGGCAGAGACCCAGTACTTC
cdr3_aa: CSVEWDMAETQYF

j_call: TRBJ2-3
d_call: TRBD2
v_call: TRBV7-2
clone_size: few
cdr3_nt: TGTGCCAGCAGCTTAACGACTAGCGGGGGAATGACAGATACGCAGTATTTT
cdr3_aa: CASSLTTSGGMTDTQYF

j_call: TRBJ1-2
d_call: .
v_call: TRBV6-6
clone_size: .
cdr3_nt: TGTGCCAGCAGTGCGGGACCACCGGATGGCTACACCTTC
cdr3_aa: CASSAGPPDGYTF

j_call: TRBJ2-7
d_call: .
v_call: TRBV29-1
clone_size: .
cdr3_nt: TGCAGCGTGAGGGGTGGTTCCTACGAGCAGTACTTC
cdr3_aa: CSVRGGSYEQYF

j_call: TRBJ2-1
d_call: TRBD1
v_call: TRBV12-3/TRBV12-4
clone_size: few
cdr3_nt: TGTGCCAGCAGTCAAGGGGGCGATGAGCAGTTCTTC
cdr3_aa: CASSQGGDEQFF

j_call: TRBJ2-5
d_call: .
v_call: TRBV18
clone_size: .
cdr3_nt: TGTGCCAGCTCCACTCCGGGGTCCCAAGAGACCCAGTACTTC
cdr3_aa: CASSTPGSQETQYF

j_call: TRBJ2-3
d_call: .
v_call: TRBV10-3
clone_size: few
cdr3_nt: TGTGCCATCACAGGGCCTGAGGATACGCAGTATTTT
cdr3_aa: CAITGPEDTQYF

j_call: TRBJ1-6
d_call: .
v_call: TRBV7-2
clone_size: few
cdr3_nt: TGTGCCAGCAGCTCCACCCAGGCGGGGCTCAATTCACCCCTCCACTTT
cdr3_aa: CASSSTQAGLNSPLHF

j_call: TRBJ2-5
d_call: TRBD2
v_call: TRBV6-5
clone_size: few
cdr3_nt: TGTGCCAGCAGCCCCGTACTAGCGGGGTCGTTTGAGACCCAGTACTTC
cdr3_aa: CASSPVLAGSFETQYF

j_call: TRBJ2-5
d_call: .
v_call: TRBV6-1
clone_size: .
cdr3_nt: TGTGCCAGCAGGGCGGAAGAGACCCAGTACTTC
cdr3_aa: CASRAEETQYF

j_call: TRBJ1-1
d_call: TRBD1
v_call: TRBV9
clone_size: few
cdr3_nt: TGTGCCAGCAGCGGGACAGGTGGGAACACTGAAGCTTTCTTT
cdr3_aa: CASSGTGGNTEAFF

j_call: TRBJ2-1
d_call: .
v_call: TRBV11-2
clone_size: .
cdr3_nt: TGTGCCAGCAGCTTAGCGCGATACAATGAGCAGTTCTTC
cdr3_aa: CASSLARYNEQFF

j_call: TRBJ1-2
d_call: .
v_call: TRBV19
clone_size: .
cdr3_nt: TGTGCCAGTAGTAGGGAGTCGGGACTTGATGGCTACACCTTC
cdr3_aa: CASSRESGLDGYTF

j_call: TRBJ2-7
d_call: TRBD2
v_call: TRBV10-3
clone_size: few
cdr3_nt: TGTGCCATCAGTGAAGTAGCGGGGTACGAGCAGTACTTC
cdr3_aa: CAISEVAGYEQYF

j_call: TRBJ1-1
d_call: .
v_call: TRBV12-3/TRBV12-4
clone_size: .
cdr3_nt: TGTGCCAGCAGGGAATTGAACACTGAAGCTTTCTTT
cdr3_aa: CASRELNTEAFF

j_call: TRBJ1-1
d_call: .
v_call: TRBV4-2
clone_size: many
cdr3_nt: TGTGCCAGCCGTTCCGGCACTGAAGCTTTCTTT
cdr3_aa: CASRSGTEAFF

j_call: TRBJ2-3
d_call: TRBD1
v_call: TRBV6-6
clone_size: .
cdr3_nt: TGTGCCAGCAGCCAAGGACAGGGGCGCACAGATACGCAGTATTTT
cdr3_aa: CASSQGQGRTDTQYF

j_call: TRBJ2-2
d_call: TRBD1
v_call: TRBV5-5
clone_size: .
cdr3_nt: TGTGCCAGCAGCTGGACAGGGGCCGGGGAGCTGTTTTTT
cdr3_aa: CASSWTGAGELFF